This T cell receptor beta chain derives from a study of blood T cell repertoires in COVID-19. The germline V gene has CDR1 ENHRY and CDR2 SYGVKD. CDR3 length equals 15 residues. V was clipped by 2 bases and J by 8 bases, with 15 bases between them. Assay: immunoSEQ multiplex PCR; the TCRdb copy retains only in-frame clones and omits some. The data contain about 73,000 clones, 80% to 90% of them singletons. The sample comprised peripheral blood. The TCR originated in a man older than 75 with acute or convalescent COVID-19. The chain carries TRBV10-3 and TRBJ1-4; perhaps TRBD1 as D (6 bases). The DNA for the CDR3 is TGTGCCATCAGTGAGCTCGGGGCAGGGGAAGAAAAACTGTTTTTT. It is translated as CAISELGAGEEKLFF.